Listed below are T cell receptor beta chains from one sample, sequenced in a study of blood T cell repertoires in COVID-19. The method was immunoSEQ multiplex PCR; TCRdb's version includes in-frame clones alone and lacks a portion of them. The sample yields fewer than 350,000 clones, roughly 88% seen once. Sequenced input: peripheral blood. These receptors came from a woman between 25 and 40 years old with COVID-19, enrolled during active disease. Both conserved end residues are part of each CDR3. A D gene is named only where the DNA matches it firmly. The listing skips clone size in some rows; elsewhere it reads once, few, many or a size class.

clone size	D gene	V gene	J gene	CDR3 protein	CDR3 DNA
-	TRBD1	TRBV5-1	TRBJ1-1	CASSFGDSTEAFF	TGCGCCAGCAGCTTTGGGGACAGCACTGAAGCTTTCTTT
-	-	TRBV11-2	TRBJ2-3	CASSLVRLGAGTDTQYF	TGTGCCAGCAGCTTAGTAAGGCTAGGAGCGGGCACAGATACGCAGTATTTT
-	-	TRBV19	TRBJ2-7	CASSSGSYEQYF	TGTGCCAGTAGTAGCGGATCCTACGAGCAGTACTTC
-	TRBD1	TRBV4-2	TRBJ1-6	CASSQDWDRTSPLHF	TGTGCCAGCAGCCAAGATTGGGACAGGACTTCACCCCTCCACTTT
-	-	TRBV15	TRBJ1-2	CATSRGQEGGGLGYTF	TGTGCCACCAGCAGAGGACAGGAAGGCGGGGGTTTAGGCTACACCTTC
-	-	TRBV5-6	TRBJ1-4	CASGSRSREKLFF	TGTGCCAGCGGGAGTCGAAGTAGAGAAAAACTGTTTTTT
-	-	TRBV5-4	TRBJ1-2	CASSTRSYGYTF	TGTGCCAGCAGCACCCGGTCCTATGGCTACACCTTC
-	-	TRBV23-1	TRBJ1-6	CASSPVTGQNNSPLHF	TGCGCCAGCAGTCCCGTGACTGGACAGAATAATTCACCCCTCCACTTT
few	TRBD1	TRBV24-1	TRBJ1-1	CATSDNRGNTEAFF	TGTGCCACCAGTGACAACAGGGGGAACACTGAAGCTTTCTTT
-	-	TRBV7-9	TRBJ1-2	CASSSTGLANYGYTF	TGTGCCAGCAGCTCCACAGGGCTAGCTAACTATGGCTACACCTTC
-	-	TRBV5-6	TRBJ2-5	CASSLMTGQETQYF	TGTGCCAGCAGCTTGATGACGGGGCAAGAGACCCAGTACTTC
few	-	TRBV7-2	TRBJ1-2	CASSQMNYGYTF	TGTGCCAGCAGTCAGATGAACTATGGCTACACCTTC
-	-	TRBV19	TRBJ1-5	CASSIASLKPQHF	TGTGCCAGTAGTATAGCCTCCCTTAAGCCCCAGCATTTT
-	TRBD1	TRBV7-2	TRBJ2-1	CASSLGQGAYNEQFF	TGTGCCAGCAGCTTAGGACAGGGGGCATACAATGAGCAGTTCTTC
-	TRBD1	TRBV10-3	TRBJ1-6	CAIRDRRGNSPLHF	TGTGCCATCAGGGACAGGAGAGGAAATTCACCCCTCCACTTT
-	TRBD1	TRBV6-5	TRBJ2-2	CASSNRGRTGELFF	TGTGCCAGCTCCAACAGGGGAAGGACCGGGGAGCTGTTTTTT
-	-	TRBV2	TRBJ1-4	CASSEGRDEKLFF	TGTGCCAGCAGTGAGGGGAGAGATGAAAAACTGTTTTTT
few	TRBD2	TRBV7-2	TRBJ2-1	CASSLNLRGGREEQFF	TGTGCCAGCAGCTTAAACCTCCGGGGGGGCCGAGAAGAGCAGTTCTTC
-	-	TRBV5-1	TRBJ1-1	CASKRETGPGTEAFF	TGCGCCAGCAAACGAGAGACAGGCCCGGGGACTGAAGCTTTCTTT
-	TRBD1	TRBV10-2	TRBJ2-5	CASSGMTGGGQETQYF	TGCGCCAGCAGTGGAATGACAGGGGGGGGGCAAGAGACCCAGTACTTC
-	-	TRBV5-8	TRBJ2-3	CASSLMYTDTQYF	TGTGCCAGCAGCTTGATGTACACAGATACGCAGTATTTT
-	TRBD1	TRBV9	TRBJ1-4	CASSRTGATNEKLFF	TGTGCCAGCAGCCGCACAGGGGCGACCAATGAAAAACTGTTTTTT
-	TRBD1	TRBV4-1	TRBJ1-1	CASGVDRSTEAFF	TGCGCCAGCGGAGTGGACAGGTCAACTGAAGCTTTCTTT
-	-	TRBV6-5	TRBJ1-4	CASGVYGATREKLFF	TGTGCCAGCGGAGTTTATGGGGCTACGCGGGAAAAACTGTTTTTT
once	-	TRBV6-6	TRBJ2-7	CATRQDDHYEQYF	TGTGCCACCAGACAGGACGATCACTACGAGCAGTACTTC
-	-	TRBV7-9	TRBJ1-3	CASSSLSSGNTIYF	TGTGCCAGCAGCTCCCTAAGCTCTGGAAACACCATATATTTT
few	-	TRBV6-5	TRBJ1-5	CASRTLGTIDQPQHF	TGTGCCAGCAGAACACTCGGGACAATAGATCAGCCCCAGCATTTT
-	-	TRBV19	TRBJ1-2	CASFNRGGVHGYTF	TGTGCCAGCTTCAATAGGGGGGGCGTCCATGGCTACACCTTC
once	-	TRBV4-1	TRBJ1-1	CASSLRAGNTEAFF	TGCGCCAGCAGCCTAAGAGCGGGGAACACTGAAGCTTTCTTT
-	-	TRBV23-1	TRBJ1-5	CASIRVYNQPQHF	TGCGCCAGCATCAGGGTTTACAATCAGCCCCAGCATTTT
-	-	TRBV7-8	TRBJ1-6	CASRRGQDSPLHF	TGTGCCAGCCGCCGGGGCCAAGATTCACCCCTCCACTTT
-	TRBD2	TRBV9	TRBJ2-2	CASSPRTGLAGGQANTGELFF	TGTGCCAGCAGCCCCCGAACCGGGCTAGCGGGGGGGCAGGCGAACACCGGGGAGCTGTTTTTT
-	TRBD1	TRBV9	TRBJ1-1	CASSVGTGGAGTEAFF	TGTGCCAGCAGCGTAGGAACAGGGGGCGCGGGCACTGAAGCTTTCTTT
-	-	TRBV7-9	TRBJ1-1	CASSLGPGVAEAFF	TGTGCCAGCAGCTTAGGGCCCGGGGTAGCTGAAGCTTTCTTT
-	TRBD1	TRBV5-6	TRBJ2-3	CASSPGTGKPDTQYF	TGTGCCAGCAGCCCTGGGACAGGGAAACCAGATACGCAGTATTTT
-	-	TRBV13	TRBJ2-1	CASSLPVSYNEQFF	TGTGCCAGCAGCTTACCTGTCAGTTACAATGAGCAGTTCTTC
few	-	TRBV7-8	TRBJ1-5	CASSLAAGQPQHF	TGTGCCAGCAGCTTAGCGGCGGGGCAGCCCCAGCATTTT
few	-	TRBV30	TRBJ1-5	CAWSGEGNQPQHF	TGTGCCTGGAGTGGAGAAGGCAATCAGCCCCAGCATTTT
few	-	TRBV11-1	TRBJ1-1	CASSLRGAGRTEAFF	TGTGCCAGCAGCCTTAGAGGTGCGGGACGCACTGAAGCTTTCTTT
-	TRBD2	TRBV19	TRBJ2-5	CASSERGGMETQYF	TGTGCCAGTAGTGAGCGGGGGGGCATGGAGACCCAGTACTTC
-	-	TRBV7-8	TRBJ1-1	CASSLVGTVLMNTEAFF	TGTGCCAGCAGTTTAGTGGGGACTGTCCTTATGAACACTGAAGCTTTCTTT
-	-	TRBV5-4	TRBJ1-1	CASSPRDTAGTEAFF	TGTGCCAGCAGCCCCCGCGACACGGCGGGGACTGAAGCTTTCTTT